This TCR beta chain was captured in a study of blood T cell repertoires in COVID-19. The overall study: COVID-19 samples from acute and convalescent phases originated in the United States, Italy and Spain. Nucleic acid was either cDNA or gDNA, and it came from T cells, B-cell-depleted T cells, or PBMCs.

Germline values: CDR1 SNHLY, CDR2 FYNNEI. CDR3 length: 12 amino acids. Germline trimming cut 5 bases from V and 9 bases from J; bases unmatched to any gene: 3. In the original workflow: Amplification from reference gene primers served as the basis for estimated nucleated cell counts. TCRdb's table, derived via immunoSEQ multiplex PCR, lists solely in-frame clones and lacks some. From that table come the V and J calls and clone size; the DNA was used to work out D and trimming. The sample yields some 200,000 clones, 75% to 90% seen once. The V and J genes are TRBV2 and TRBJ1-2; 10 bases line up with TRBD1. Sequenced: peripheral blood. This TCR was sampled from a woman aged 40 to 50 with acute or convalescent COVID-19. The CDR3, as DNA: TGTGCCAGCAGTCGGGACAGGGGTAGCTACACCTTC. It specifies CASSRDRGSYTF.